One T cell receptor (beta chain) is described in this entry. V shed 1 base and J 0 bases; nucleotides not matched to a gene: 0. Per the germline V gene, CDR1 is MNHEY and CDR2 is SMNVEV (reference sequence). This CDR3 has 17 residues. The data are from a study of blood T cell repertoires in COVID-19. Study summary: COVID-19 samples, acute and convalescent, were from the United States, Italy and Spain.

Assay used: immunoSEQ multiplex PCR; TCRdb lists only in-frame clones, some missing. The table includes more than 200,000 clones, 88% detected once. Sequencing was carried out using PBMCs or T cells enriched from blood (not recorded which). V and J are TRBV27 and TRBJ2-1, with 13 bases aligning to TRBD2. The TCR originated in a woman aged 25 to 45 who had been exposed to COVID-19. The CDR3 nucleotides are TGTGCCAGCAGTTTATGGACTAGCGGGAGCTCCTACAATGAGCAGTTCTTC. This sequence encodes CASSLWTSGSSYNEQFF.